This T cell receptor beta chain derives from a study of CD8 T cells in ankylosing spondylitis. The study's findings and limits: In reactive arthritis synovial fluid and blood, some motif variants had been reported before. Disease-associated clones were CD8+ and fairly uncommon in peripheral blood.

TCRdb reprocessed the 5' RACE reads via MiXCR and lists one record per CDR3 protein. The table records about 130,000 distinct CDR3 sequences, around 9% of them present only once. The CDR3 is 16 residues long. J lost 0 bases, V lost 0 bases, and 1 base had no gene match. CDR1 ENHRY and CDR2 SYGVKD come from the germline V gene. A word on this clonotype: What it binds is not known.

Sequencing was done on a sample of blood, either unsorted or a sorted T cell fraction (not recorded which). The chain is built from TRBV10-3 and TRBJ2-2; 7 positions agree with TRBD2. The receptor was derived from a male donor with ankylosing spondylitis or in good health (not recorded which). The DNA of the CDR3 is TGTGCCATCAGTGAGTCACGGGGGGCGAACACCGGGGAGCTGTTTTTT. This translates into CAISESRGANTGELFF.